The 24 T cell receptor beta chains reported below all come from one sample, sequenced in a study of blood T cell repertoires in COVID-19 (dated by TCRdb to the early 2020s). The method behind the library was the immunoSEQ multiplex PCR assay. TCRdb stores this immuneACCESS table with in-frame sequences only. Part of the clones is absent; in the studies checked, under half of the shortfall reflects unresolved V genes, and no reason is known for the rest. The sample profile shows under 150,000 clones; over 70% of them were found once. Around 5.6% of the sample lies in the top ten. The specimen sequenced was peripheral blood. The receptors shown here come from a man older than 75 with active or convalescent COVID-19.

The J gene is TRBJ2-3, the V gene TRBV7-2; no clear D. This CDR3 contains 16 residues. Germline V gene lookup returns CDR1 SGHTA and CDR2 FQGNSA. V lost 2 bases and J lost 3, with 15 bases in between. The CDR3 loop reads CASSLYPRTATDTQYF. CDR3 nucleotides: TGTGCCAGCAGCTTATACCCCCGAACAGCAACAGATACGCAGTATTTT.

The CDR3 spells CASSKGQGSYEQYF. The CDR3 DNA reads TGTGCCAGCTCCAAGGGTCAGGGATCCTACGAGCAGTACTTC. The rearrangement joins TRBV9 to TRBJ2-7; weak D call: TRBD1 (5 bases). The CDR3 sequence is 14 residues long. Germline CDR1 reads SGDLS; CDR2 reads YYNGEE. Trimming left V 7 bases short and J 1 base short, with 15 bases between.

The V call is TRBV2, the J call TRBJ1-6; 9 bases map to TRBD1. This CDR3 spans 14 amino acids. The junction had 3 bases not matched to a gene; V was cut back by 3 bases and J by 9 bases. The germline gives CDR1 SNHLY, CDR2 FYNNEI. CDR3 sequence reads: CASSEGQGISPLHF. CDR3 nucleotide sequence: TGTGCCAGCAGTGAGGGACAGGGAATTTCACCCCTCCACTTT.

The chain recombines TRBV2 with TRBJ1-5; D not resolved. Looked up from germline, CDR1 is SNHLY and CDR2 is FYNNEI. The CDR3 consists of 16 residues. V was clipped by 3 bases and J by 3 bases, with 15 bases between them. Written as DNA, the CDR3 is TGTGCCAGCAGTGATGGCGCCCACCTAGTCAATCAGCCCCAGCATTTT. Residues: CASSDGAHLVNQPQHF.

The J gene is TRBJ2-3, the V gene TRBV7-9, with D possibly TRBD2 on 5 matching bases. The CDR3 sequence is 16 residues long. Germline assignment: CDR1 SEHNR and CDR2 FQNEAQ (reference sequence). The germline V and J ends were trimmed by 5 bases and 4 bases, with 19 bases remaining between them. Here the CDR3 reads CASSAPVAYSADTQYF. The DNA of the CDR3 is TGTGCCAGCAGCGCCCCCGTGGCCTATAGCGCAGATACGCAGTATTTT.

The genes are TRBV6-2 or TRBV6-3 and TRBJ1-6; 7 bases match TRBD1. The V gene's germline CDR1 is MNHEY and CDR2 SVGEGT. This CDR3 region has 14 residues. Trimming at V came to 1 base and at J to 10 bases, leaving 4 bases not matched to a gene. CDR3 in DNA: TGTGCCAGCAGTTACTTGGGACAGTTATCACCCCTCCACTTT. This codes for CASSYLGQLSPLHF.

The CDR3 bases are TGTGCCAGCAGCGTAGCTGAGTCTAGCGCGGGCGGGGAGCTGTTTTTT. It translates to CASSVAESSAGGELFF. This chain joins TRBV9 and TRBJ2-2; perhaps TRBD2 as D (6 bases). The CDR3 runs to 16 residues. The germline V and J ends were trimmed by 0 bases and 7 bases, with 16 bases remaining between them. Germline V CDR1 and CDR2: SGDLS, YYNGEE.

The CDR3 region has the DNA TGTGCCAGCAGCTCCGCGGGGGGCCCTTTGGATGAGCAGTTCTTC. The encoded protein is CASSSAGGPLDEQFF. The rearrangement uses TRBV7-2 and TRBJ2-1; 8 bases agree with TRBD2. The CDR3 is 15 residues long. Germline lookup yields CDR1 SGHTA and CDR2 FQGNSA. J lost 8 bases, V lost 4 bases, and 10 bases had no gene match.

This sequence joins TRBV10-3 and TRBJ2-7; 11 nucleotides align to TRBD2. V dropped 4 bases and J dropped 3; count of bases not matched to a gene: 11. Germline V gives CDR1 ENHRY, CDR2 SYGVKD. The CDR3 length is 17 residues. In DNA, the CDR3 is TGTGCCATCAGTGGAGAAACTAGCGGGGGTATCCTCTACGAGCAGTACTTC. Protein product: CAISGETSGGILYEQYF.

The chain combines TRBV24-1 with TRBJ1-4, with D tentatively TRBD1 (5 bases). The CDR3 runs 13 residues. CDR1 KGHDR and CDR2 SFDVKD come from the germline V gene. Trimming left V 0 bases short and J 12 bases short, with 10 bases between. This CDR3 is CATSDLQGQQLFF. The CDR3 nucleotides read TGTGCCACCAGTGATTTGCAGGGCCAGCAACTGTTTTTT.

This rearrangement joins TRBV5-1 to TRBJ1-2; a possible D gene is TRBD1 (5 bases). V lost 0 bases and J 2 bases, leaving 8 bases between the germline ends. Germline CDR1 is SGHRS and CDR2 is YFSETQ. The CDR3 spans 14 residues. CDR3 in DNA: TGCGCCAGCAGCTTGGTACCAGGGAACTATGGCTACACCTTC. Amino acid sequence: CASSLVPGNYGYTF.

The count of this clone is one. CDR3 amino acids: CASSQTGQSTEAFF. For the CDR3, the DNA is TGTGCCAGCAGTCAGACAGGCCAAAGCACTGAAGCTTTCTTT. The rearrangement uses TRBV28 and TRBJ1-1; D perhaps matches TRBD1 (6 bases). Trimming pared 5 bases from V and 4 bases from J, leaving 14 bases between. This CDR3 contains 14 residues. Germline V gene sequence: CDR1 MDHEN, CDR2 SYDVKM.

The rearrangement uses TRBV9 and TRBJ2-5, with a weak D call TRBD1 (6 bases). The V end was cut by 2 bases, the J end by 2 bases, with 10 bases between. CDR1 and CDR2 from the germline V gene are SGDLS and YYNGEE. The CDR3 extends over 14 amino acids. CDR3 DNA sequence: TGTGCCAGCAGCGTCAGGGGTGGACAAGAGACCCAGTACTTC. Its translation is CASSVRGGQETQYF.

The V and J genes are TRBV6-2 or TRBV6-3 and TRBJ2-1, with 11 bases matching TRBD2. J lost 9 bases, V lost 4 bases, and 5 bases had no gene match. The germline gives CDR1 MNHEY, CDR2 SVGEGT. This CDR3 contains 14 residues. DNA of the CDR3: TGTGCCAGCAGTTTCCAACTAGCGGGGGTTGAGCAGTTCTTC. Residues: CASSFQLAGVEQFF.

This chain connects TRBV6-4 to TRBJ1-2; D gene ambiguous. The CDR3 consists of 12 residues. The V end lost 6 bases, the J end lost 8 bases, and 13 bases lay between the germline ends. Looked up from germline, CDR1 is MRHNA and CDR2 is SNTAGT. CDR3 region: CASRAQAGGYTF. The CDR3 DNA reads TGTGCCAGCAGAGCGCAGGCGGGGGGCTACACCTTC.

The rearrangement joins TRBV5-1 to TRBJ1-6; no definite D call. Trimming stripped 0 bases from V and 1 base from J, with 11 bases between. The CDR3 extends over 17 amino acids. Per germline, CDR1 SGHRS and CDR2 YFSETQ. The DNA for the CDR3 is TGCGCCAGCAGCTTGGAAGTCAGGCCATCCTATAATTCACCCCTCCACTTT. Amino acids: CASSLEVRPSYNSPLHF.

The rearrangement links TRBV6-6 to TRBJ1-1; D unclear. Looked up from germline, CDR1 is MNHNY and CDR2 is SVGAGI (reference sequence). The CDR3 runs 12 residues. Trimming took 6 bases from V and 9 from J, leaving 14 bases between them. The CDR3 DNA is TGTGCCAGCAGGCCTATTGACGGGAAAGCTTTCTTT. Translation gives CASRPIDGKAFF.

V usage is TRBV11-2 and J usage is TRBJ2-3; TRBD1 matches at 7 bases. The trim removed 5 bases at V and 5 bases at J, leaving 7 bases unmatched. This CDR3 comprises 14 residues. The germline V gene has CDR1 SGHAT and CDR2 FQNNGV. The CDR3 here is CASSLGQGVDTQYF. The CDR3 DNA is TGTGCCAGCAGCCTGGGCCAGGGGGTAGATACGCAGTATTTT.

For the CDR3, the DNA is TGTGCCAGCAGCAAGCGACAGGGCGGGGATGGCTACACCTTC. Amino acid sequence: CASSKRQGGDGYTF. The V and J genes are TRBV7-2 and TRBJ1-2; 7 bases line up with TRBD1. Germline loops: CDR1 SGHTA, CDR2 FQGNSA. The trim removed 5 bases at V and 6 bases at J, leaving 9 bases unmatched. The CDR3 has 14 amino acids.

The chain links TRBV27 to TRBJ1-4, with D perhaps matching TRBD1 (5 bases). V was trimmed by 5 bases and J by 4 bases, leaving 17 bases between them. The CDR3 has 16 amino acids. Germline V gene sequence: CDR1 MNHEY, CDR2 SMNVEV (reference sequence). CDR3 nucleotides: TGTGCCAGCAGTATAAATAGGCAGGGATTTAATGAAAAACTGTTTTTT. Protein: CASSINRQGFNEKLFF.

The chain joins TRBV28 to TRBJ1-5; 7 positions agree with TRBD1. Germline V gives CDR1 MDHEN, CDR2 SYDVKM. The V segment lost 10 bases and the J segment 11 bases; nucleotides outside the gene matches: 8. The CDR3 extends over 11 amino acids. The CDR3 DNA follows: TGTGCCACCGTGTACCAGGGGGCCCAGCATTTT. Translation: CATVYQGAQHF. Full variable domain (rest looked up from reference TRBV28 and TRBJ1-5): DVKVTQSSRYLVKRTGEKVFLECVQDMDHENMFWYRQDPGLGLRLIYFSYDVKMKEKGDIPEGYSVSREKKERFSLILESASTNQTSMYLCATVYQGAQHFGDGTRLSIL.

The chain has TRBV12-3 or TRBV12-4 and TRBJ1-2; maybe TRBD1 (6 bases). Trimming removed 11 bases from V and 4 bases from J, with 14 bases in between. This CDR3 is 12 amino acids long. CDR3 region: CACVGGLYGYTF. The CDR3, as DNA: TGTGCCTGTGTGGGGGGGCTCTATGGCTACACCTTC.

This chain connects TRBV10-3 to TRBJ2-2; 7 nucleotides match TRBD1. The CDR3 has 16 residues. With V trimmed by 4 bases and J by 2 bases, 7 bases remained unmatched. The V gene's germline CDR1 is ENHRY and CDR2 SYGVKD. The CDR3 region is CAISASTGFNTGELFF. CDR3 coding DNA: TGTGCCATCAGTGCTTCGACAGGGTTCAACACCGGGGAGCTGTTTTTT.

The CDR3, as DNA: TGTGCCAGCCGAACAGGCAGCTCCTACGAGCAGTACTTC. Amino acid sequence: CASRTGSSYEQYF. The chain employs TRBV7-2 and TRBJ2-7; tentative D call: TRBD1 (5 bases). The CDR3 runs to 13 residues. Germline lookup yields CDR1 SGHTA and CDR2 FQGNSA. The V end was cut by 8 bases, the J end by 0 bases, with 11 bases between.